Listed below are T cell receptor beta chains from one sample, sequenced in a study of CD8 T cells in ankylosing spondylitis. TCRdb analysed the 5' RACE reads with MiXCR anew, one entry per CDR3 protein. The sample holds some 350,000 distinct CDR3 sequences; about 15% are singletons and the top ten take 0.9% to 1.2%. The source material was blood, either unsorted or a sorted T cell fraction (not recorded which). The receptor source for this set is a male donor with ankylosing spondylitis or in good health (not recorded which). CDR3s include the opening cysteine and the closing phenylalanine or tryptophan. Fields, in order: J gene, V gene, clone size, D gene, CDR3 DNA, CDR3 protein. D genes are given only for firm matches. Size values are once, few and many counts, or a class for expanded clones, and some rows have none.

TRBJ1-6,TRBV4-1,few,TRBD1,TGCGCCAGCAGCCAGAGGACAGGGGATAATTCACCCCTCCACTTT,CASSQRTGDNSPLHF
TRBJ2-5,TRBV6-5,few,NA,TGTGCCAGCAGTTTAATTCGGGGGATGGGAGAGACCCAGTACTTC,CASSLIRGMGETQYF
TRBJ2-7,TRBV5-1,few,NA,TGCGCCAGCAGCTTTGGACAGATTGGGGACGAGCAGTACTTC,CASSFGQIGDEQYF
TRBJ2-1,TRBV5-1,few,NA,TGCGCCAGCAGCTTGGGCCGGAGCGCCTACAATGAGCAGTTCTTC,CASSLGRSAYNEQFF
TRBJ2-2,TRBV7-9,NA,NA,TGTGCCAGCAGCTTAACCGCCAGCACCGGGGAGCTGTTTTTT,CASSLTASTGELFF
TRBJ1-4,TRBV7-9,few,NA,TGTGCCAGCAGCTGGGGCACCACTAATGAAAAACTGTTTTTT,CASSWGTTNEKLFF
TRBJ2-7,TRBV7-2,many,TRBD2,TGTGCCAGCAGCTTAAGGAGGCATAGCGGGGGGGAACACGAGCAGTACTTC,CASSLRRHSGGEHEQYF
TRBJ2-5,TRBV18,few,NA,TGTGCCAGCTCACCACAGGAGGGGACCCAGTACTTC,CASSPQEGTQYF
TRBJ2-7,TRBV9,NA,TRBD2,TGTGCCAGCAGCGTAGCTACCGGGACTAGGGTCTACGAGCAGTACTTC,CASSVATGTRVYEQYF
TRBJ1-2,TRBV5-1,NA,NA,TGCGCCAGCAGGGAGACAGACTATGGCTACACCTTC,CASRETDYGYTF
TRBJ2-3,TRBV7-9,many,NA,TGTGCCAGCAGCTCCCGAGATACGCAGTATTTT,CASSSRDTQYF
TRBJ1-2,TRBV5-1,few,NA,TGCGCCAGCAGCTTGGAGGGCAGAGAATCCTATGGCTACACCTTC,CASSLEGRESYGYTF
TRBJ1-1,TRBV5-1,few,NA,TGCGCCAGCAGCCAGACAGAGGGGAGGGCTTTCTTT,CASSQTEGRAFF
TRBJ2-1,TRBV7-2,NA,NA,TGTGCCAGCAGCTTAGATGGGACGGGCTCCTACAATGAGCAGTTCTTC,CASSLDGTGSYNEQFF
TRBJ2-2,TRBV11-3,few,TRBD2,TGTGCCAGCAGCTTTGCCCCGGGACTAGTGGGCGGGGAGCTGTTTTTT,CASSFAPGLVGGELFF
TRBJ1-1,TRBV6-1,few,NA,TGTGCCAGCAAAGGCTACAGGGAAGGGACTGAAGCTTTCTTT,CASKGYREGTEAFF
TRBJ2-7,TRBV12-3/TRBV12-4,NA,NA,TGTGCCAGCAGTTTTAGACGGGGGCTATACGAGCAGTACTTC,CASSFRRGLYEQYF
TRBJ1-2,TRBV6-1,NA,TRBD1,TGTGCCAGCAGGTCCCACAGGGGGTCTAACTATGGCTACACCTTC,CASRSHRGSNYGYTF
TRBJ1-6,TRBV12-3/TRBV12-4,NA,NA,TGTGCCAGCAGGGCCGACCCGGGACACTCACCCCTCCACTTT,CASRADPGHSPLHF
TRBJ1-3,TRBV20-1,many,NA,TGCAGTGCTCTCCGGGACGGAGGAAACACCATATATTTT,CSALRDGGNTIYF
TRBJ2-7,TRBV5-4,few,TRBD1,TGTGCCAGCAGCCGAGGCGGACAGGGGTCAAGCGAGCAGTACTTC,CASSRGGQGSSEQYF
TRBJ2-1,TRBV20-1,few,NA,TGCAGTGCTAGAGGGCAGGGAAGGGGGAATGAGCAGTTCTTC,CSARGQGRGNEQFF
TRBJ2-7,TRBV5-6,NA,NA,TGTGCCAGCAGCTTCACCCCGGAAGCCGGCTACGAGCAGTACTTC,CASSFTPEAGYEQYF
TRBJ1-1,TRBV12-3/TRBV12-4,many,NA,TGTGCCAGCAGTTATGCGGGCGCGACGAACACTGAAGCTTTCTTT,CASSYAGATNTEAFF
TRBJ1-5,TRBV12-3/TRBV12-4,few,NA,TGTGCCAGCAGCCCAGGGGAATGGCCCCAGCATTTT,CASSPGEWPQHF
TRBJ1-1,TRBV21-1,few,NA,TGTGCCAGCAGCAAAGACCCGGGTTGCGGAACTGAAGCTTTCTTT,CASSKDPGCGTEAFF
TRBJ2-2,TRBV19,NA,TRBD2,TGTGCCAGTAGTATTAGGGGACTAGCGGGGGCCGGGGAGCTGTTTTTT,CASSIRGLAGAGELFF
TRBJ2-1,TRBV5-6,few,NA,TGTGCCAGCAACCTACTAGGCTTGAATGAGCAGTTCTTC,CASNLLGLNEQFF
TRBJ1-5,TRBV12-3/TRBV12-4,NA,NA,TGTGCCAGCACCGCAAGGGCAGGGTATCAGCCCCAGCATTTT,CASTARAGYQPQHF